The entry below describes one T cell receptor (beta chain). The target antigen is unknown. UMI-labeled TRB cDNA libraries were prepared by 5' RACE. Following a re-call of the 5' RACE reads, TCRdb has one entry per CDR3 protein and lacks DNA. The listing records about 48,000 distinct CDR3 sequences. The CDR3 contains 12 residues. CDR1 is SEHNR, CDR2 FQNEAQ, per germline (reference sequence). This sample was included in a study of CXCR3-negative and CXCR3-positive naive CD8 T cells. The study's findings and limits: Each naive subset displayed comparably high diversity, whereas memory CD8+ cells displayed much lower diversity. Naive cells used TRBV-TRBJ genes in much the same way whether CXCR3-negative or CXCR3-positive; memory cells did not. Expression of CXCR3 was partially reduced after cryopreservation, and fresh PBMCs were used in most assays.

The V and J genes are TRBV7-9 and TRBJ2-1. Material for sequencing was memory CD8+ T cells from blood. The receptor was isolated from a human donor in good health. Some clones in this sample may be carry-over from other donors' samples. The chain's CDR3 is CASSSPYNEQFF. The complete variable domain, with remaining parts taken from reference TRBV7-9 and TRBJ2-1, reads DTGVSQNPRHKITKRGQNVTFRCDPISEHNRLYWYRQTLGQGPEFLTYFQNEAQLEKSRLLSDRFSAERPKGSFSTLEIQRTEQGDSAMYLCASSSPYNEQFFGPGTRLTVL.